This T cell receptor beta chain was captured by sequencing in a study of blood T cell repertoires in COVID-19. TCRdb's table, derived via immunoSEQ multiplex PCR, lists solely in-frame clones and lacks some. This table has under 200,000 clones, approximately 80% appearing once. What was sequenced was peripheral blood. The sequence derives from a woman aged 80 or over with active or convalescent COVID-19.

The CDR3 bases are TGTGCCAGCAGCCTCCACAGGGGGACCGGGGAGACCCAGTACTTC. Residues: CASSLHRGTGETQYF. The chain is built from TRBV9 and TRBJ2-5; 8 bases map to TRBD1. Trimming removed 4 bases from V and 5 bases from J; junction bases left unmatched: 10. The CDR3 is made up of 15 amino acids. The V gene's germline CDR1 is SGDLS and CDR2 YYNGEE.